This T cell receptor (beta chain) stems from a study of blood T cell repertoires in COVID-19. Across the study: Italy, Spain and the United States were the sources of the convalescent and acute COVID-19 samples. T cells, B-cell-depleted T cells, or PBMCs provided the cDNA or gDNA that served as material.

The V end was cut by 6 bases, the J end by 4 bases, with 12 bases between. Germline values: CDR1 MDHEN, CDR2 SYDVKM. The CDR3 length is 14 residues. Per the original data handling: Reference gene primer amplification in the assay estimated nucleated cell counts. Sequenced by immunoSEQ multiplex PCR; TCRdb stores in-frame clones only, minus some. V, J and clone size were drawn from that table, and D and trimming were deduced from the DNA. The profile covers 110,000 to 150,000 clones, with more than 75% appearing a single time and around 5% taken by the ten largest. This clone was observed a few times. The gene calls are TRBV28 and TRBJ1-4; possibly TRBD1 for D (5 bases). What was sequenced was peripheral blood. This TCR came from a human donor in a cohort sampled during active COVID-19. The CDR3 coding sequence is TGTGCCAGCAGCGTCGGGGGGGGTAATGAAAAACTGTTTTTT. Its protein product is CASSVGGGNEKLFF.